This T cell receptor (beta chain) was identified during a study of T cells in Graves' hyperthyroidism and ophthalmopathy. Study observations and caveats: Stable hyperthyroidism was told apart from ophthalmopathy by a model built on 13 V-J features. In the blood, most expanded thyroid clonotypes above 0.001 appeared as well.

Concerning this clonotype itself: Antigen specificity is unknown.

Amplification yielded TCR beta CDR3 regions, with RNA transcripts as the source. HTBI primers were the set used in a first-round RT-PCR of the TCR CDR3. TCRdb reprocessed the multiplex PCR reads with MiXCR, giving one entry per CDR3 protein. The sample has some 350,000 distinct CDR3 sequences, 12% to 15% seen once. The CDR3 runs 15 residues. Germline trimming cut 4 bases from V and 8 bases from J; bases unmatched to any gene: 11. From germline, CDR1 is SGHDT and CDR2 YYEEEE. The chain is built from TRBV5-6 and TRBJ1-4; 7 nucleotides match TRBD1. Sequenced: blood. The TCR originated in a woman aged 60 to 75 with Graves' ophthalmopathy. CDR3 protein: CASSDPGGQGEKLFF. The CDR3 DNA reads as TGTGCCAGCAGCGATCCAGGGGGGCAGGGCGAAAAACTGTTTTTT.